Below, 23 T cell receptor beta chains from the same sample are listed, as sequenced in a study of TIL therapy for anti-PD-1-resistant metastatic lung cancer. Described time point: pre-treatment sample, taken before nivolumab and TIL therapy. Pleural nodules or supraclavicular lymph nodes made up most of the excised metastases sampled. This was the immunoSEQ v3 assay. This table comes from immunoSEQ multiplex PCR, and its TCRdb copy is limited to in-frame clones, with some not included. The profile covers more than 90,000 clones, with roughly two thirds appearing a single time and about 10% taken by the ten largest. Specimen: tumor tissue, collected at baseline. All receptors derive from a person aged 25 to 80 with non-small cell lung cancer.

The DNA of the CDR3 is TGTGCCTGGAGTGTATTGGGGAACACTGAAGCTTTCTTT. Residues: CAWSVLGNTEAFF. V gene TRBV30 combines with J gene TRBJ1-1; D is ambiguous. The CDR3 length is 13 residues. Between the trimmed V and J ends, which lost 0 bases and 1 base, there was a span of 6 bases. Per germline, CDR1 GTSNPN and CDR2 SVGIG (reference sequence).

The CDR3 DNA reads TGTGCCAGCAGCGTATTCGGGGGCCCCCAAGAGACCCAGTACTTC. It codes for CASSVFGGPQETQYF. The chain uses TRBV9 and TRBJ2-5, with D possibly called TRBD1 or TRBD2 (6 bases each). CDR1 SGDLS and CDR2 YYNGEE come from the germline V gene. V lost 1 base to trimming and J lost 1 base, with 11 bases between them. This CDR3 spans 15 amino acids.

V and J are TRBV9 and TRBJ2-3, with D possibly being TRBD1 or TRBD2 (6 bases each). The CDR3 extends over 15 amino acids. Germline CDR1 and CDR2: SGDLS and YYNGEE. Trimming pared 4 bases from V and 6 bases from J, leaving 18 bases between. CDR3 DNA sequence: TGTGCCAGCAGCCGCTGGGGGGCCGCCCCGGATACGCAGTATTTT. Its protein is CASSRWGAAPDTQYF.

The chain employs TRBV28 and TRBJ2-7, with D perhaps matching TRBD2 (6 bases). Trimming took 2 bases from V and 0 from J, leaving 14 bases between them. The length of the CDR3 is 16 residues. Germline loops: CDR1 MDHEN, CDR2 SYDVKM. The CDR3, as DNA: TGTGCCAGCAGTTTACTCCCTCGACTAGGCTCCTACGAGCAGTACTTC. It translates to CASSLLPRLGSYEQYF.

The genes are TRBV28 and TRBJ2-2; D unresolved. This CDR3 has 15 amino acids. Germline values: CDR1 MDHEN, CDR2 SYDVKM. The ends were cut back, 3 bases at V and 3 bases at J, with 11 bases in the middle. CDR3 amino acids: CASSFNLLYTGELFF. The CDR3 DNA reads TGTGCCAGCAGTTTTAACCTGCTTTACACCGGGGAGCTGTTTTTT.

The gene calls are TRBV23-1 and TRBJ2-5; no definite D call. TRBV23-1 is treated as an ORF (open reading frame) with a function not yet certain. V lost 2 bases and J lost 5, with 9 bases in between. The CDR3 is 13 amino acids. CDR3 protein: CASSQLYRETQYF. The CDR3 DNA is TGCGCCAGCAGTCAACTCTATCGGGAGACCCAGTACTTC.

The chain recombines TRBV6-2 or TRBV6-3 with TRBJ2-1, with 10 nucleotides matching TRBD2. Germline lookup yields CDR1 MNHEY and CDR2 SVGEGT. V dropped 0 bases and J dropped 13; count of bases not matched to a gene: 6. The CDR3 covers 14 residues. DNA for the CDR3: TGTGCCAGCAGTTACTCGATTATAGCGGGAGGTCAGTTCTTC. Translated, it gives CASSYSIIAGGQFF.

V gene TRBV28 combines with J gene TRBJ2-7; possibly TRBD1 for D (6 bases). This CDR3 is built from 12 residues. The V end was cut by 11 bases, the J end by 2 bases, with 13 bases between. CDR1 is MDHEN, CDR2 SYDVKM, per germline. The CDR3 loop reads CAWSRDTYEQYF. As DNA, the CDR3 is TGTGCCTGGAGCCGGGACACCTACGAGCAGTACTTC.

Only a few counts were recorded for this clone. V usage is TRBV7-2 and J usage is TRBJ2-7; D may match TRBD1 or TRBD2 (5 bases each). Germline CDR1 and CDR2: SGHTA and FQGNSA. The CDR3 has 15 amino acids. Trimming stripped 1 base from V and 4 bases from J, with 14 bases between. The CDR3 reads CASSLVGGFGYEQYF. The CDR3, as DNA: TGTGCCAGCAGCTTAGTTGGGGGTTTTGGTTACGAGCAGTACTTC.

This clone was observed a handful of times. The chain is built from TRBV19 and TRBJ2-4; 8 bases fit TRBD1. The ends lost 4 bases at V and 7 bases at J; junction bases unmatched: 6. CDR3 length: 14 amino acids. The germline V gene encodes CDR1 LNHDA and CDR2 SQIVND (reference sequence). The CDR3 sequence: CASSTRTGKNIQYF. The CDR3 DNA reads as TGTGCCAGTAGTACCAGGACAGGGAAGAACATTCAGTACTTC.

The rearrangement uses TRBV9 and TRBJ1-6; D is unresolved. V was trimmed by 0 bases and J by 7 bases, leaving 5 bases between them. The CDR3 length is 13 residues. Germline CDR1 reads SGDLS; CDR2 reads YYNGEE. In DNA, the CDR3 is TGTGCCAGCAGCGTAGGCCGAAATTCACCCCTCCACTTT. This sequence encodes CASSVGRNSPLHF.

The chain uses TRBV2 and TRBJ1-5, with a weak D call TRBD1 (6 bases). From germline, CDR1 is SNHLY and CDR2 FYNNEI. With 7 bases removed from V and 1 base from J, the gap between germline ends came to 14 bases. The CDR3 totals 15 residues. The CDR3 DNA reads TGTGCCAGCAACCTACAGGGTACGAGCAATCAGCCCCAGCATTTT. Amino acid sequence: CASNLQGTSNQPQHF.

This rearrangement joins TRBV20-1 to TRBJ2-7, with TRBD1 matching 7 bases. Losses at the gene ends were 3 bases for V and 1 base for J; bases not matched to a gene: 6. The germline CDR1 and CDR2 sequences are DFQATT and SNEGSKA (reference sequence). This CDR3 has 14 residues. CDR3 DNA sequence: TGCAGTGCTAGTCGGTACAGGGGATCCTACGAGCAGTACTTC. Translation: CSASRYRGSYEQYF.

In its sample, this clone was seen once. The rearrangement uses TRBV5-4 and TRBJ2-1, with D possibly being TRBD1 (6 bases). The V gene lost 4 bases and the J gene lost 2 bases, with 16 bases spanning the gap. The CDR3 is 16 residues long. The V gene's germline CDR1 is SGHNT and CDR2 YYREEE (reference sequence). CDR3 in DNA: TGTGCCAGCAGCGCAGGGACACCTCTTCCCTACAATGAGCAGTTCTTC. This sequence encodes CASSAGTPLPYNEQFF.

This clone has more than one count but fewer than ten. This sequence joins TRBV7-9 and TRBJ2-5; the match to TRBD2 covers 8 bases. Trimming cost V 10 bases and J 5 bases; bases outside gene matches: 6. This CDR3 is built from 12 residues. From germline, CDR1 is SEHNR and CDR2 FQNEAQ (reference sequence). In DNA, the CDR3 is TGTGCCACGGGGGGGATTAAGGAGACCCAGTACTTC. This translates into CATGGIKETQYF. The full variable domain, completed using reference TRBV7-9 and TRBJ2-5, is DTGVSQNPRHKITKRGQNVTFRCDPISEHNRLYWYRQTLGQGPEFLTYFQNEAQLEKSRLLSDRFSAERPKGSFSTLEIQRTEQGDSAMYLCATGGIKETQYFGPGTRLLVL.

V is TRBV7-2 and J is TRBJ1-2, with D tentatively TRBD1 (6 bases). The V gene lost 5 bases and the J gene lost 7 bases, with 14 bases spanning the gap. The CDR3 has 13 amino acids. CDR1 is SGHTA, CDR2 FQGNSA, per germline. The CDR3 is CASSAIQGFGYTF. CDR3 bases: TGTGCCAGCAGCGCAATACAGGGATTTGGCTACACCTTC.

This clone was detected only a few times. The rearrangement links TRBV19 to TRBJ2-2, with 9 bases identical to TRBD1. CDR1 is LNHDA, CDR2 SQIVND, per germline (reference sequence). The junction had 4 bases not matched to a gene; V was cut back by 3 bases and J by 5 bases. The CDR3 extends over 15 amino acids. The DNA of the CDR3 is TGTGCCAGTAGTATCGGGACAGGGAGTACCGGGGAGCTGTTTTTT. This translates into CASSIGTGSTGELFF.

The chain is built from TRBV29-1 and TRBJ2-2, with D hard to call. CDR1 and CDR2 from the germline V gene are SQVTM and ANQGSEA. Trimming removed 7 bases at V and 5 bases at J, with 14 bases between. The CDR3 spans 13 residues. CDR3 sequence: CSALRLGTGELFF. In nucleotides, the CDR3 is TGCAGCGCCCTTAGGTTAGGTACCGGGGAGCTGTTTTTT.

This clone was seen a few times. The rearrangement uses TRBV9 and TRBJ1-6; the D gene is possibly TRBD1 (5 bases). Deletions cut 0 bases from V and 10 bases from J, with 14 bases between. This CDR3 region has 15 residues. Per germline, CDR1 SGDLS and CDR2 YYNGEE. The CDR3 region has the DNA TGTGCCAGCAGCGTAGGCGGGCAGGGCGGCTCACCCCTCCACTTT. This sequence encodes CASSVGGQGGSPLHF.

This clone has just a few counts. The gene calls are TRBV9 and TRBJ1-1, with TRBD1 as a possible D gene (6 bases). Trimming removed 4 bases at V and 1 base at J, with 11 bases between. CDR1 is SGDLS and CDR2 is YYNGEE in the germline V gene. The CDR3 runs to 14 residues. The chain's CDR3 is CASSPWTENTEAFF. CDR3 nucleotide sequence: TGTGCCAGCAGCCCATGGACAGAGAACACTGAAGCTTTCTTT. Variable domain in full (rest from reference TRBV9 and TRBJ1-1): DSGVTQTPKHLITATGQRVTLRCSPRSGDLSVYWYQQSLDQGLQFLIQYYNGEERAKGNILERFSAQQFPDLHSELNLSSLELGDSALYFCASSPWTENTEAFFGQGTRLTVV.

V gene TRBV6-5 combines with J gene TRBJ2-3; D tentatively fits TRBD1 or TRBD2 (5 bases each). In germline, CDR1 is MNHEY, CDR2 SVGAGI. Trimming removed 6 bases at V and 6 bases at J, with 10 bases between. The CDR3 contains 12 residues. The CDR3 loop is CASRGVHDTQYF. The DNA of the CDR3 is TGTGCCAGCAGGGGGGTCCACGATACGCAGTATTTT.

The chain combines TRBV30 with TRBJ2-1; D gene uncertain. V lost 3 bases to trimming and J lost 9 bases, with 15 bases between them. CDR1 is GTSNPN, CDR2 SVGIG, per germline (reference sequence). The CDR3 loop spans 13 amino acids. As DNA, the CDR3 is TGTGCCTGGAGCTACTTCCCCCTACGTGAGCAGTTCTTC. Amino acids: CAWSYFPLREQFF.

The chain joins TRBV5-1 to TRBJ1-5, with 8 bases matching TRBD1. The length of the CDR3 is 14 residues. J lost 6 bases, V lost 0 bases, and 2 bases had no gene match. Germline CDR1 reads SGHRS; CDR2 reads YFSETQ. CDR3 coding DNA: TGCGCCAGCAGCTTGGACAGGGGGAGTCAGCCCCAGCATTTT. It codes for CASSLDRGSQPQHF.